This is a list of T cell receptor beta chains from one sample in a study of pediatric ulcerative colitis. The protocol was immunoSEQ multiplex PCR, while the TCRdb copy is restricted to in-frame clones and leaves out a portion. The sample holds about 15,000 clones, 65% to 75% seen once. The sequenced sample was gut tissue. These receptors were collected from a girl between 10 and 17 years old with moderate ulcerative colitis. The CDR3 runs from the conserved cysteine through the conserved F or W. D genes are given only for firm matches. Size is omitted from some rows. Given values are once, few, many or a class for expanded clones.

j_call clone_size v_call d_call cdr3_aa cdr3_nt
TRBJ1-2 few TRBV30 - CAWTGTRYGYTF TGTGCCTGGACCGGGACCCGATATGGCTACACCTTC
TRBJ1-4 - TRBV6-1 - CASSFRGFEKLFF TGTGCCAGCAGCTTCCGGGGGTTTGAAAAACTGTTTTTT
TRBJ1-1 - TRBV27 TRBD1 CASIHPPPAVGDRGMKAFF TGTGCCAGCATTCATCCACCCCCCGCAGTAGGGGACAGGGGAATGAAGGCTTTCTTT
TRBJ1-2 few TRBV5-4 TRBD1 CASSRDRKYGYTF TGTGCCAGCAGCCGGGACAGGAAGTATGGCTACACCTTC
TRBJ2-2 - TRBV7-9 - CASSSVGELFF TGTGCCAGCAGCTCGGTGGGGGAGCTGTTTTTT
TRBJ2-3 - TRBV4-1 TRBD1 CASSQAGTGFTDTQYF TGCGCCAGCAGCCAAGCCGGGACAGGGTTCACAGATACGCAGTATTTT
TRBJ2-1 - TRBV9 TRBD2 CASSVVASGSLGEQFF TGTGCCAGCAGCGTAGTGGCCAGCGGGAGTTTGGGTGAGCAGTTCTTC
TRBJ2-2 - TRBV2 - CASNTATNTGELFF TGTGCCAGCAATACGGCGACGAACACCGGGGAGCTGTTTTTT
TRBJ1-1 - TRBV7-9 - CASSYPRGGGDTEAFF TGTGCCAGCAGCTACCCCCGGGGAGGGGGAGACACTGAAGCTTTCTTT
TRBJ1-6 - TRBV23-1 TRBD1 CAPGQGAFGPSPLHF TGCGCCCCGGGGCAGGGGGCATTCGGACCTTCACCCCTCCACTTT
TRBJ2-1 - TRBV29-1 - CSVETLAYNEQFF TGCAGCGTTGAAACCCTGGCCTACAATGAGCAGTTCTTC
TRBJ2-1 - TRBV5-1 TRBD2 CASSLLAGENNEQFF TGCGCCAGCAGCTTACTAGCGGGGGAGAACAATGAGCAGTTCTTC
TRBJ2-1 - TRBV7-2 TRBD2 CASKLSGGVNEQFF TGTGCCAGCAAGCTAAGCGGGGGGGTAAATGAGCAGTTCTTC
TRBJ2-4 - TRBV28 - CASRDRTDTIAKNIQYF TGTGCCAGCAGGGATCGGACAGACACTATAGCCAAAAACATTCAGTACTTC
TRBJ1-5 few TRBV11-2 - CASSLDRGQPQHF TGTGCCAGCAGCTTAGATCGCGGTCAGCCCCAGCATTTT
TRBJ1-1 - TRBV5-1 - CASSFWENTEAFF TGCGCCAGCAGCTTCTGGGAGAACACTGAAGCTTTCTTT
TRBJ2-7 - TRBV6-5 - CASSYMDVFPYEQYF TGTGCCAGCAGTTACATGGACGTCTTTCCCTACGAGCAGTACTTC
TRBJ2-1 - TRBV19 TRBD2 CASSIGLAGGEQFF TGTGCCAGTAGTATCGGACTAGCGGGTGGGGAGCAGTTCTTC
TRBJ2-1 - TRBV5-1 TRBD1 CASSEGQGAFEQFF TGCGCCAGCAGCGAGGGACAGGGGGCTTTTGAGCAGTTCTTC
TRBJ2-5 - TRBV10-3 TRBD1 CAISVTGEETQYF TGTGCCATCAGTGTGACAGGGGAAGAGACCCAGTACTTC
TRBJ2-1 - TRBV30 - CAWTRQFNEQFF TGTGCCTGGACCCGACAGTTCAATGAGCAGTTCTTC